The table lists the clone carrying this T cell receptor beta chain with a few counts. Its antigen remains unknown. Data came from immunoSEQ multiplex PCR; TCRdb stores just in-frame clones and leaves some out. Here the sample spans fewer than 200,000 clones, about 87% being singletons. This specimen comes from a study of cytomegalovirus exposure and HLA in healthy donors. Germline V gives CDR1 SGHTA, CDR2 FQGNSA. The CDR3 is made up of 15 amino acids. With 1 base removed from V and 6 bases from J, the gap between germline ends came to 10 bases. Study results and caveats: Cytomegalovirus association was assigned to approximately 160 TCR beta chains. Reports showed the classifier diagnosing cytomegalovirus status with high specificity and sensitivity.

The TCR comes from a woman in her 30s in good health and CMV-seronegative. The chain has TRBV7-2 and TRBJ1-6; D ambiguous. Sequencing was done on a sample of PBMCs. CDR3 residues: CASSLEVWANSPLHF. The CDR3 nucleotides read TGTGCCAGCAGCTTAGAGGTGTGGGCTAATTCACCCCTCCACTTT.